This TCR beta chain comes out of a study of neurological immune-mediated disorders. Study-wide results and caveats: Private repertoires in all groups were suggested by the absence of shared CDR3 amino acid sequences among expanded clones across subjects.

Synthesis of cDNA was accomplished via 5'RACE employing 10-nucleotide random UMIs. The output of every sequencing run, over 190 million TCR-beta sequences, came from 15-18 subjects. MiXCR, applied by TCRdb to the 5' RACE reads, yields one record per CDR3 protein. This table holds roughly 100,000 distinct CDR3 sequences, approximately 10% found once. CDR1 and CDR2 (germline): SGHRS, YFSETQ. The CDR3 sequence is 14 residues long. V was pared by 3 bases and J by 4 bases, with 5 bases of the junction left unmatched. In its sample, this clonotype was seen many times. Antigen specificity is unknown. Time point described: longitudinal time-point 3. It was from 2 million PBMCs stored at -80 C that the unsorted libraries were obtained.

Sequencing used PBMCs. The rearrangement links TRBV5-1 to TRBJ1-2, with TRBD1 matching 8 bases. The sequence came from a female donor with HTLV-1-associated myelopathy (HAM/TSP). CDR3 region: CASSSAGTGYGYTF. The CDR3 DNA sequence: TGCGCCAGCAGCTCAGCCGGGACAGGCTATGGCTACACCTTC.